This T cell receptor beta chain was identified during a study of T cells expressing NK-cell markers. TCRdb re-analyzed the 5' RACE reads; it lists each CDR3 protein once, without DNA. Here the sample table reports some 450,000 distinct CDR3 sequences. Germline V gene sequence: CDR1 ENHRY, CDR2 SYGVKD. CDR3 length: 13 amino acids. The gene calls are TRBV10-3 and TRBJ2-7; TCRdb's D call, TRBD1, is unchecked because there is no DNA. Sample: blood T cells: a sorted CD56 or NKG2C T cell subset, CD4+ or CD8+ T cells, or bulk PBMC T cells (not recorded which). This clonotype originated in a woman between 18 and 69 years old in good health. CDR3 amino acids: CAISGQGGYEQYF.